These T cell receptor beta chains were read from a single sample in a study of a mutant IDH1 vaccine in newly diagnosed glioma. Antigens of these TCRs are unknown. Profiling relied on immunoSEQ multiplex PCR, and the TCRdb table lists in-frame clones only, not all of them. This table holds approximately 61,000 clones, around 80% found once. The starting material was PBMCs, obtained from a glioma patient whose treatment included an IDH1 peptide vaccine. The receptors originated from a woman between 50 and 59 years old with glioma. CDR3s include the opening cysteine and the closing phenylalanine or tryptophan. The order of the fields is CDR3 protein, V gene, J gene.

CDR3: CASSIAGATDTQYF; V: TRBV19; J: TRBJ2-3
CDR3: CASSLRLDTEAFF; V: TRBV6-1; J: TRBJ1-1
CDR3: CASSPGGANYGYTF; V: TRBV11-2; J: TRBJ1-2
CDR3: CASVLGQNTGELFF; V: TRBV28; J: TRBJ2-2
CDR3: CASSPRRTGYTF; V: TRBV28; J: TRBJ1-2
CDR3: CASSLKGTAPEKLFF; V: TRBV13; J: TRBJ1-4
CDR3: CASSLLRGANEKLFF; V: TRBV28; J: TRBJ1-4
CDR3: CAISSGTGGSNEKLFF; V: TRBV10-3; J: TRBJ1-4
CDR3: CASSSDRGNGYTF; V: TRBV28; J: TRBJ1-2
CDR3: CAWSKGVDNSPLHF; V: TRBV30; J: TRBJ1-6
CDR3: CASSFQSQETQYF; V: TRBV7-2; J: TRBJ2-5
CDR3: CASSLGGRPSDEQYF; V: TRBV7-8; J: TRBJ2-7
CDR3: CARGQGNTEAFF; V: TRBV21-1; J: TRBJ1-1
CDR3: CASSQAMTTEAFF; V: TRBV4-1; J: TRBJ1-1
CDR3: CASTTGGSYEQYF; V: TRBV19; J: TRBJ2-7
CDR3: CASSLGTGGAGELFF; V: TRBV28; J: TRBJ2-2
CDR3: CASRGWHNTGELFF; V: TRBV28; J: TRBJ2-2